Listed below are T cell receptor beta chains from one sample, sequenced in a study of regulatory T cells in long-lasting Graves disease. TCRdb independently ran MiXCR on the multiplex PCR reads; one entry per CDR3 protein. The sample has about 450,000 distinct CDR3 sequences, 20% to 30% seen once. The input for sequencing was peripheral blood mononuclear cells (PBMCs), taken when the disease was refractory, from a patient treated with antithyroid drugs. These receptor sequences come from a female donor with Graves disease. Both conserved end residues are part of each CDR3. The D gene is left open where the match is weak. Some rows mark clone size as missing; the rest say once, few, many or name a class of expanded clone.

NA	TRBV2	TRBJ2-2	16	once	CASSDSLGGYTGELLF	TGTGCCAGCAGTGACAGTCTCGGAGGGTACACCGGGGAGCTGCTTTTT
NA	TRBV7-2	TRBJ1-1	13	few	CASSVRVNTEAFF	TGTGCCAGCAGTGTACGGGTGAACACTGAAGCTTTCTTT
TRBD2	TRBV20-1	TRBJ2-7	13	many	CSALAASLHEQYF	TGCAGTGCTCTAGCGGCATCCCTCCACGAGCAGTACTTC
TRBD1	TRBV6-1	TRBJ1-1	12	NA	CASREGAREAFF	TGTGCCAGCAGAGAGGGGGCACGGGAAGCTTTCTTT
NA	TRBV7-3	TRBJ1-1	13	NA	CASSATGDTEAFF	TGTGCCAGCAGCGCGACCGGGGACACTGAAGCTTTCTTT
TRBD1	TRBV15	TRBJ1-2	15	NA	CATSRGDRLMDGYTF	TGTGCCACCAGCAGGGGGGACAGACTTATGGATGGCTACACCTTC
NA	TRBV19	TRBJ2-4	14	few	CASNMDLAKNIQYF	TGTGCCAGTAATATGGACCTAGCTAAAAACATTCAGTACTTC
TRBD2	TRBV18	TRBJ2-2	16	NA	CASSPQRAGVTGELFF	TGTGCCAGCTCACCTCAGAGAGCGGGAGTTACCGGGGAGCTGTTTTTT
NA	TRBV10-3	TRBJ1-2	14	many	CAISESGGDYGYTF	TGTGCCATCAGTGAGTCCGGCGGGGACTATGGCTACACCTTC
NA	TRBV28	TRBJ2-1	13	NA	CASRPWRDNEQFF	TGTGCCAGCAGACCATGGAGGGACAATGAGCAGTTCTTC
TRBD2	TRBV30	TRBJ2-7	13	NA	CAWSLTSFGEQYF	TGTGCCTGGAGTTTGACTAGCTTCGGAGAGCAGTACTTC
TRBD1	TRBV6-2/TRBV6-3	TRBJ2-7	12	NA	CASSSDRVEQYF	TGTGCCAGCAGCTCGGACAGGGTCGAGCAGTACTTC
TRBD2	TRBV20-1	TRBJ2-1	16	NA	CSARGASGRAYNEQFF	TGCAGTGCTAGAGGGGCTAGCGGGAGGGCATACAATGAGCAGTTCTTC
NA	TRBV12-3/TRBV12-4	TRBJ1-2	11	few	CASSRDWGYTF	TGTGCCAGCAGTCGCGACTGGGGCTACACCTTC
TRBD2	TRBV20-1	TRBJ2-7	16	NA	CSARGGSGRKTYEQYF	TGCAGTGCTAGAGGGGGTAGCGGGCGAAAAACCTACGAGCAGTACTTC
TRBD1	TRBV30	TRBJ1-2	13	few	CAWSIGQGYGYTF	TGTGCCTGGAGTATCGGACAGGGCTATGGCTACACCTTC
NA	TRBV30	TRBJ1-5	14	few	CAWSVLGDRQPQHF	TGTGCCTGGAGTGTACTGGGGGATCGTCAGCCCCAGCATTTT
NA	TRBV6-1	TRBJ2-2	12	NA	CASRHQGGELFF	TGTGCCAGCAGACACCAGGGGGGGGAGCTGTTTTTT
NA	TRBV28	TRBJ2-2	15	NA	CASTRGSGNTGELFF	TGTGCCAGCACCCGGGGAAGCGGGAACACCGGGGAGCTGTTTTTT
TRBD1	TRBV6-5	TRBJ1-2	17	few	CASSYLRLPGQGFGYTF	TGTGCCAGCAGTTACTTAAGACTTCCGGGACAGGGCTTTGGCTACACCTTC
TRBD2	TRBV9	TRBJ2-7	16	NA	CASSASSGSLLGEQYF	TGTGCCAGCAGCGCATCTAGCGGGAGTCTCCTGGGGGAGCAGTACTTC
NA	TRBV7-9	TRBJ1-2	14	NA	CASSLETGTYGYTF	TGTGCCAGCAGCTTAGAAACAGGAACCTATGGCTACACCTTC
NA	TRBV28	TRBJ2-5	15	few	CASRPRMGISETQYF	TGTGCCAGCAGGCCCAGGATGGGGATCTCGGAGACCCAGTACTTC
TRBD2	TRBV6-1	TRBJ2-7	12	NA	CASRPGGAEQYF	TGTGCCAGCAGACCGGGAGGGGCCGAGCAGTACTTC
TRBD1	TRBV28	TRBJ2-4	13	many	CASSQGQPNIQYF	TGTGCCAGCAGTCAGGGACAGCCAAACATTCAGTACTTC
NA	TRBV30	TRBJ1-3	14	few	CAAGRLNSGNTIYF	TGTGCAGCGGGCAGGTTGAACTCTGGAAACACCATATATTTT
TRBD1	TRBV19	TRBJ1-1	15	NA	CASSIPRTGDTEAFF	TGTGCCAGTAGTATACCCCGGACAGGCGACACTGAAGCTTTCTTT
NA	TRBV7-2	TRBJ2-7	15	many	CASSSPRQVLREQYF	TGTGCCAGCAGCTCCCCCCGACAGGTACTTCGGGAGCAGTACTTC
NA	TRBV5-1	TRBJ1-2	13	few	CASSLAGGEGYTF	TGCGCCAGCAGCTTGGCCGGTGGGGAAGGCTACACCTTC
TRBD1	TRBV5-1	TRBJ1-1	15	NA	CASSLGDRGLTEAFF	TGCGCCAGCAGCTTGGGGGACAGGGGGCTTACTGAAGCTTTCTTT
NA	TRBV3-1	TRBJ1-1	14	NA	CASSQEGGPTEAFF	TGTGCCAGCAGCCAAGAGGGGGGCCCCACCGAAGCTTTCTTT
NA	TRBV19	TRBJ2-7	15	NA	CASSIEKVPTYEQYF	TGTGCCAGTAGTATAGAGAAGGTCCCAACCTACGAGCAGTACTTC
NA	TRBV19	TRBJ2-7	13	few	CASTRRGEGEQYF	TGTGCCAGTACCCGGCGGGGAGAGGGCGAGCAGTACTTC
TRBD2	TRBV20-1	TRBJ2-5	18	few	CSAFLPGLAGGEGETQYF	TGCAGTGCCTTCCTCCCCGGACTAGCGGGAGGGGAGGGGGAGACCCAGTACTTC
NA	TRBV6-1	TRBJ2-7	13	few	CASTNQPPREQYF	TGTGCCAGCACCAATCAGCCACCTCGGGAGCAGTACTTC
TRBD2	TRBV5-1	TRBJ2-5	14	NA	CASSFSSGYNEQYF	TGCGCCAGCAGCTTCTCTAGCGGTTACAATGAGCAGTACTTC
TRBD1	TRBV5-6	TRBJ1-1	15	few	CASSFAGTGGTEAFF	TGTGCCAGCAGCTTCGCCGGGACAGGGGGCACTGAAGCTTTCTTT
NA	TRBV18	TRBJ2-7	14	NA	CASSPGVGAGEQYF	TGTGCCAGCTCGCCGGGAGTGGGGGCGGGAGAGCAGTACTTC
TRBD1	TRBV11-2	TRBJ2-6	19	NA	CASSFSRTGGYTGANVLTF	TGTGCCAGCAGCTTCAGTAGGACAGGGGGCTACACTGGGGCCAACGTCCTGACTTTC
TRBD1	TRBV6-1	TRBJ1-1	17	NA	CASRRSGTGTRSTEAFF	TGTGCCAGCAGGCGTTCCGGGACAGGAACGAGGAGCACTGAAGCTTTCTTT
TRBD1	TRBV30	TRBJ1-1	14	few	CAWSTGGMNTEAFF	TGTGCCTGGAGTACAGGGGGCATGAACACTGAAGCTTTCTTT
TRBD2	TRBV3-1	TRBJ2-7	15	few	CASSQGSGAPYEQYF	TGTGCCAGCAGCCAAGGAAGCGGGGCCCCCTACGAGCAGTACTTC
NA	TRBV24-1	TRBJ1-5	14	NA	CATSESGANQPQHF	TGTGCCACCAGTGAATCAGGAGCCAATCAGCCCCAGCATTTT
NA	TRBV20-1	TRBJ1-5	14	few	CSAGEGGAHQPQHF	TGCAGTGCTGGGGAGGGGGGAGCCCATCAGCCCCAGCATTTT
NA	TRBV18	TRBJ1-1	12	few	CASSLEGFEAFF	TGTGCCAGCTCCTTGGAGGGATTTGAAGCTTTCTTT
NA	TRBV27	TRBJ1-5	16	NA	CASSLTRGDSNQPQHF	TGTGCCAGCAGTTTAACCAGGGGCGATAGCAATCAGCCCCAGCATTTT
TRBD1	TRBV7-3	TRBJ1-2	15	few	CASSPDGTGSYGYTF	TGTGCCAGCAGCCCCGATGGGACAGGGTCCTATGGCTACACCTTC
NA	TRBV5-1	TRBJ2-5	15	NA	CASSLAGSVQETQYF	TGCGCCAGCAGCTTGGCCGGTTCGGTCCAAGAGACCCAGTACTTC
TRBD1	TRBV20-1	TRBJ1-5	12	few	CSVQGAEQPQHF	TGCAGCGTACAGGGGGCAGAGCAGCCCCAGCATTTT